This T cell receptor (beta chain) comes out of a study of monozygotic twins with inflammatory bowel disease. UMIs that had a 6-nucleotide sample barcode were put in using template switching. From the 5' RACE reads, TCRdb lists one entry per CDR3 protein and no DNA. Seen in this sample are over 120,000 distinct CDR3 sequences; the ten most common clones hold roughly 1.2%. This CDR3 has 13 amino acids. Germline CDR1 MNHNY, CDR2 SVGAGI (reference sequence). Remarks on this clonotype: Its antigen is not identified.

Study results and limitations: Variability may have been added to patient repertoires by differing immunosuppressive treatments.

This receptor was taken from a human donor with ulcerative colitis or Crohn's disease, or a healthy co-twin of an affected twin (not recorded which). The rearrangement uses TRBV6-6 and TRBJ1-3; the D call of TRBD1 rests on TCRdb alone, since no DNA is present to check it. Input material: blood. This CDR3 reads CASSIQGGNTIYF.